Here is one T cell receptor (beta chain) with its context. Its antigen is still unknown. The entry originates in a study of T cell responses to AZD1222 COVID-19 vaccine. Overall study findings and caveats: Among the donors, most were white British and more were female, and clonal diversity was possibly underestimated.

Sequenced by immunoSEQ multiplex PCR; TCRdb stores in-frame clones only, minus some. The sample contains about 97,000 clones, nearly 90% of which appear only once. Looked up from germline, CDR1 is SGHTA and CDR2 is FQGNSA. V dropped 3 bases and J dropped 3 bases, with 8 bases sitting between them. There are 13 residues in the CDR3. This receptor was identified in an adult in good health. The rearrangement links TRBV7-2 to TRBJ1-1; D may be TRBD1 (6 bases). Sequencing used peripheral blood, obtained on day 0 of AZD1222 vaccination. CDR3 loop: CASSFGGHTEAFF. The CDR3 nucleotides are TGTGCCAGCAGCTTCGGGGGCCACACTGAAGCTTTCTTT.